Below, 14 T cell receptor beta chains from the same sample are listed, as sequenced in a study of blood T cell repertoires in COVID-19. TCRdb's copy holds only in-frame clones and misses some; the assay was immunoSEQ multiplex PCR. This repertoire shows some 70,000 clones, 80% to 90% found once; its top ten account for approximately 40%. The sequencing input was peripheral blood. Source of these receptors: a woman aged 60-70 years with COVID-19, enrolled during active disease.

The sample holds one count of this clone. This chain uses TRBV18 with TRBJ2-7; TRBD1 is a possible D gene (5 bases). The CDR3 loop spans 13 amino acids. From germline, CDR1 is KGHSH and CDR2 LQKENI. With 5 bases removed from V and 3 bases from J, the gap between germline ends came to 11 bases. The CDR3 sequence: CASSSQENYEQYF. The CDR3 nucleotides read TGTGCCAGCTCATCACAGGAGAACTACGAGCAGTACTTC.

The chain is built from TRBV9 and TRBJ2-5; 8 bases line up with TRBD2. Germline assignment: CDR1 SGDLS and CDR2 YYNGEE. The trim removed 3 bases at V and 1 base at J, leaving 2 bases unmatched. CDR3 size: 14 residues. In DNA form, the CDR3 reads TGTGCCAGCAGCGGAGCGGGGGTCCAAGAGACCCAGTACTTC. This translates into CASSGAGVQETQYF.

This sequence joins TRBV6-1 and TRBJ2-2; 7 bases line up with TRBD1. Unmatched junction bases numbered 4, after V lost 2 bases and J lost 7 bases. CDR3 length: 14 residues. Germline-derived CDR1 and CDR2 are MNHNS and SASEGT. CDR3 sequence: CASSERGQVGELFF. The CDR3 DNA reads as TGTGCCAGCAGTGAAAGGGGGCAGGTCGGGGAGCTGTTTTTT.

This CDR3 is CAWLDRGRYEQYF. The CDR3 coding sequence is TGTGCCTGGCTCGACAGGGGGCGTTACGAGCAGTACTTC. V gene TRBV30 combines with J gene TRBJ2-7, with TRBD1 identical over 10 bases. Losses at the gene ends were 5 bases for V and 4 bases for J; bases not matched to a gene: 5. There are 13 residues in the CDR3. Germline lookup yields CDR1 GTSNPN and CDR2 SVGIG (reference sequence).

The genes are TRBV5-1 and TRBJ2-2; D uncertain. This CDR3 is built from 14 residues. The germline gives CDR1 SGHRS, CDR2 YFSETQ. The V gene lost 0 bases and the J gene lost 4 bases, with 7 bases spanning the gap. CDR3 amino acids: CASSLAVATGELFF. The CDR3 DNA sequence: TGCGCCAGCAGCTTGGCAGTGGCCACCGGGGAGCTGTTTTTT.

This clone was observed once. V usage is TRBV2 and J usage is TRBJ2-3; 8 bases are a match to TRBD2. Germline CDR1 and CDR2: SNHLY and FYNNEI. This CDR3 region has 16 residues. V dropped 10 bases and J dropped 5; count of bases not matched to a gene: 17. CDR3 coding DNA: TGTGCCACCCATCGGGGGGGCCTAACACCCCAAGATACGCAGTATTTT. This codes for CATHRGGLTPQDTQYF.

The V and J genes are TRBV5-5 and TRBJ2-7; 10 positions agree with TRBD1. This CDR3 spans 19 amino acids. Per the germline V gene, CDR1 is SGHKS and CDR2 is YYEKEE (reference sequence). With V trimmed by 3 bases and J by 2 bases, 17 bases remained unmatched. This CDR3 is CASSSSLGTGVLTTYEQYF. The DNA of the CDR3 is TGTGCCAGCAGCTCTTCGCTCGGGACAGGGGTCCTGACCACCTACGAGCAGTACTTC.

This clone was recorded a few times. This rearrangement joins TRBV28 to TRBJ2-3; no clear D. V was trimmed by 11 bases and J by 2 bases, leaving 14 bases between them. Germline V CDR1 and CDR2: MDHEN, SYDVKM. The CDR3 is 13 residues long. Written as DNA, the CDR3 is TGTGCCTCTATATCAACCGACACAGATACGCAGTATTTT. It encodes CASISTDTDTQYF. Complete variable domain (other parts from reference TRBV28 and TRBJ2-3): DVKVTQSSRYLVKRTGEKVFLECVQDMDHENMFWYRQDPGLGLRLIYFSYDVKMKEKGDIPEGYSVSREKKERFSLILESASTNQTSMYLCASISTDTDTQYFGPGTRLTVL.

This chain uses TRBV21-1 with TRBJ1-5; the D call TRBD1 from the table was never checked on the DNA. TRBV21-1 is a recognized pseudogene. CDR3 length: 16 residues. The DNA of the CDR3 is TGTGCCAGCAGCAAATGGTCAGCAGGGAGCAATCAGCCCCAGCATTTT. It yields the protein CASSKWSAGSNQPQHF.

A single count supports this clone. V usage is TRBV28 and J usage is TRBJ1-1; weak D call: TRBD1 (6 bases). This CDR3 contains 14 residues. Trimming left V 4 bases short and J 1 base short, with 10 bases between. Germline assignment: CDR1 MDHEN and CDR2 SYDVKM. This chain's CDR3 is CASSSGQPNTEAFF. The CDR3 bases are TGTGCCAGCAGTTCTGGACAGCCGAACACTGAAGCTTTCTTT.

V and J are TRBV30 and TRBJ2-6; 8 bases are a match to TRBD2. CDR1 is GTSNPN and CDR2 is SVGIG in the germline V gene (reference sequence). Losses at the gene ends were 2 bases for V and 2 bases for J; bases not matched to a gene: 20. The CDR3 is 21 residues long. The CDR3 reads CAWSSLEADRPGRAGANVLTF. For the CDR3, the DNA is TGTGCCTGGAGTTCCCTAGAGGCCGACAGGCCCGGGAGGGCTGGGGCCAACGTCCTGACTTTC.

The chain couples TRBV12-3 or TRBV12-4 to TRBJ2-1; TRBD1 might be the D (6 bases). This CDR3 is 11 amino acids long. V gave up 7 bases and J gave up 8 bases, with 9 bases separating them. The CDR3: CASTRQDEQFF. The CDR3 DNA follows: TGTGCCAGCACCCGACAGGATGAGCAGTTCTTC.

The J gene is TRBJ2-1, the V gene TRBV12-3 or TRBV12-4; D call uncertain. V lost 0 bases to trimming and J lost 11 bases, with 8 bases between them. CDR3 length: 12 amino acids. The CDR3 spells CASSLASPQQFF. The CDR3 DNA reads TGTGCCAGCAGTTTAGCGAGTCCCCAGCAGTTCTTC.

The rearrangement joins TRBV6-2 or TRBV6-3 to TRBJ1-5; D is ambiguous. Trimming took off 6 bases at V and 7 bases at J, with 13 bases between the two ends. CDR3 size: 13 residues. CDR1 is MNHEY, CDR2 SVGEGT, per germline. CDR3 sequence (DNA): TGTGCCAGCAGCGACCCTGGAGGGCAGCCCCAGCATTTT. Protein sequence: CASSDPGGQPQHF.